This TCR beta chain was retrieved from a study of metastatic and nonmetastatic thyroid tumors. Study background: The authors compared repertoires across blood and tumor or nodule tissue from malignant and benign thyroid patients. Findings and caveats of the study: In blood and tumor, TCR beta diversity was reportedly significantly higher in malignant thyroid tumors than in benign nodules.

Prior to thyroid surgery, none of the patients had received any treatment. Per the authors' pipeline: The study's classifier, a distant-metastasis tool for papillary thyroid cancer, was built using CDR3 differences across clinicopathological groups. TCRdb re-called the PCR reads through MiXCR. The V and J calls, along with clone size, are taken from TCRdb and not from the paper's own processing. The sample has tens of thousands of clones, 25% seen once. Concerning this clone: Its cognate antigen is unknown.

Losses at the gene ends were 5 bases for V and 7 bases for J; bases not matched to a gene: 7. Germline lookup yields CDR1 SGHAT and CDR2 FQDESV (reference sequence). This CDR3 has 16 residues. The source is a female donor with papillary thyroid cancer or a benign thyroid nodule (not recorded which). Some clones in this sample may be carry-over from other donors' samples. The sequenced sample was blood. V gene TRBV11-1 combines with J gene TRBJ2-1; 14 bases map to TRBD2. The CDR3 protein is CASSRTGTSGSNEQFF. The CDR3 DNA reads TGTGCCAGCAGCCGGACCGGGACTAGCGGGAGTAATGAGCAGTTCTTC.